This T cell receptor (beta chain) came from a study of blood T cell repertoires in COVID-19. Across the study: Whether acute or convalescent, the COVID-19 samples came from the United States, Italy and Spain. PBMCs, B-cell-depleted T cells, or T cells were the source of the cDNA or gDNA that made up the material.

Under the authors' procedure: From reference gene primer amplification, estimates of nucleated cell counts were derived. Clones were read by immunoSEQ multiplex PCR, and TCRdb kept only the in-frame ones, dropping some. V, J and clone size reflect that table, while D and trimming were determined from the DNA. The data show a few hundred thousand clones, 88% seen once. V shed 0 bases and J shed 8 bases, with 13 bases lying between them. CDR3 length: 14 amino acids. Germline V lookup: CDR1 LGHDT, CDR2 YNNKEL (reference sequence). J is TRBJ1-2 and V is TRBV3-1 (or the pseudogene TRBV3-2); weak D call: TRBD1 (6 bases). The sequence derives from a man aged 60 to 69 who had recovered from COVID-19. The specimen was peripheral blood. The DNA for the CDR3 is TGTGCCAGCAGCCAAGATGGACAGATCCTAGGCTACACCTTC. Amino acids: CASSQDGQILGYTF.